The present T cell receptor (beta chain) was sequenced within a study of T cell responses to AZD1222 COVID-19 vaccine. The overall study: Analyses pooled second doses at about 4 or about 12 weeks.

The CDR3 runs 15 residues. V dropped 3 bases and J dropped 4 bases, with 13 bases sitting between them. CDR1 is MNHNS and CDR2 is SASEGT in the germline V gene. Libraries were prepared by immunoSEQ multiplex PCR; TCRdb keeps only in-frame clonotypes and omits some of them. This sample has 130,000 to 150,000 clones, with 80% to 95% found just once. The chain has TRBV6-1 and TRBJ1-5; D possibly corresponds to TRBD1 (6 bases). The receptor was isolated from an adult in good health. The source was peripheral blood, collected on day 0 of AZD1222 vaccination. The CDR3 nucleotides are TGTGCCAGCAGTGACGCACAGGGAATAAATCAGCCCCAGCATTTT. Amino acid sequence: CASSDAQGINQPQHF.